These 20 T cell receptor beta chains originate from one sample sequenced in a study of cytomegalovirus exposure and HLA in healthy donors. The PCR made use of 60 Vbeta and 13 Jbeta primers. Data came from immunoSEQ multiplex PCR; TCRdb stores just in-frame clones and leaves some out. This sample has 120,000 to 150,000 clones; just over 70% occur once, and the top ten carry approximately 1.8%. Material for sequencing was PBMCs. These receptors came from a woman in her twenties or thirties in good health and CMV-seronegative.

This chain joins TRBV4-1 and TRBJ2-5, with 8 bases aligning to TRBD2. From germline, CDR1 is MGHRA and CDR2 YSYEKL. Trimming cost V 2 bases and J 5 bases; bases outside gene matches: 10. This CDR3 is 16 amino acids long. The chain's CDR3 is CASSQSPAGAQETQYF. CDR3 nucleotides: TGCGCCAGCAGCCAATCACCAGCGGGAGCCCAGGAGACCCAGTACTTC.

There are a few counts of this clone. The chain joins TRBV9 to TRBJ2-3; D is ambiguous. Germline values: CDR1 SGDLS, CDR2 YYNGEE. V was shortened by 0 bases and J by 4 bases, with 9 bases between the two germline ends. This CDR3 is built from 14 residues. This CDR3 is CASSVAGHADTQYF. The CDR3 DNA follows: TGTGCCAGCAGCGTAGCAGGTCATGCAGATACGCAGTATTTT.

The rearrangement joins TRBV18 to TRBJ2-4, with 8 bases aligning to TRBD2. The length of the CDR3 is 15 residues. CDR1 is KGHSH and CDR2 is LQKENI in the germline V gene. Trimming took 6 bases from V and 3 from J; bases not matched to a gene: 7. CDR3 residues: CASSEAGGVKNIQYF. DNA of the CDR3: TGTGCCAGCTCGGAGGCGGGGGGAGTCAAAAACATTCAGTACTTC.

The chain combines TRBV9 with TRBJ2-3; 7 bases align to TRBD2. Losses at the gene ends were 0 bases for V and 11 bases for J; bases not matched to a gene: 12. The CDR3 totals 15 residues. Looked up from germline, CDR1 is SGDLS and CDR2 is YYNGEE. CDR3 nucleotides: TGTGCCAGCAGCGTAGAGGCTTCCACTTGGGGGGGGCAGTATTTT. Translation: CASSVEASTWGGQYF.

This rearrangement joins TRBV28 to TRBJ2-5, with TRBD1 as a possible D gene (6 bases). Germline V gives CDR1 MDHEN, CDR2 SYDVKM. Trimming took off 4 bases at V and 1 base at J, with 16 bases between the two ends. The CDR3 spans 16 residues. The chain's CDR3 is CASSYPSRDIQETQYF. The DNA of the CDR3 is TGTGCCAGCAGTTACCCATCCCGGGACATCCAAGAGACCCAGTACTTC.

This clone appeared once. The J gene is TRBJ2-1, the V gene TRBV18; 7 positions match TRBD2. This CDR3 is 16 amino acids long. Germline V gene sequence: CDR1 KGHSH, CDR2 LQKENI. After removal of 0 bases from V and 4 bases from J, the junction contained 6 bases not matched to a gene. The CDR3, as DNA: TGTGCCAGCTCACCACCCGGCAGCGGGATATACAATGAGCAGTTCTTC. It codes for CASSPPGSGIYNEQFF.

This clone was seen a few times. This rearrangement joins TRBV27 to TRBJ2-1, with 8 bases that match TRBD2. Looked up from germline, CDR1 is MNHEY and CDR2 is SMNVEV (reference sequence). The CDR3 loop spans 13 amino acids. The V segment lost 11 bases and the J segment 5 bases; nucleotides outside the gene matches: 8. For the CDR3, the DNA is TGTGCCTCCCGGCGGGGGGTACACAATGAGCAGTTCTTC. Its translation is CASRRGVHNEQFF.

The rearrangement links TRBV7-2 to TRBJ2-5, with a possible D match to TRBD2 (6 bases). V was trimmed by 5 bases and J by 7 bases, leaving 20 bases between them. The CDR3 has 15 residues. Germline lookup yields CDR1 SGHTA and CDR2 FQGNSA. CDR3 sequence (DNA): TGTGCCAGCAGCCCAGGGACTGGCGGGGCTGTGACCCAGTACTTC. The encoded protein is CASSPGTGGAVTQYF.

This clone was seen more than once but under ten times. The V and J genes are TRBV11-2 and TRBJ1-4; maybe TRBD1 (5 bases). Germline CDR1 is SGHAT and CDR2 is FQNNGV. This CDR3 has 15 residues. V dropped 5 bases and J dropped 8 bases, with 18 bases sitting between them. The CDR3 loop is CASSAEGTVGEKLFF. For the CDR3, the DNA is TGTGCCAGCAGCGCGGAGGGGACCGTGGGAGAAAAACTGTTTTTT.

The rearrangement uses TRBV6-1 and TRBJ2-3, with 7 positions matching TRBD2. Germline V gene sequence: CDR1 MNHNS, CDR2 SASEGT. The CDR3 has 15 residues. V dropped 8 bases and J dropped 1; count of bases not matched to a gene: 9. This chain's CDR3 is CASEARGGGTDTQYF. CDR3 coding DNA: TGTGCCAGCGAGGCAAGGGGAGGGGGCACAGATACGCAGTATTTT.

The genes are TRBV2 and TRBJ1-1; tentative D call: TRBD1 (5 bases). The CDR3 is 13 residues long. Trimming removed 4 bases at V and 1 base at J, with 7 bases between. Per the germline V gene, CDR1 is SNHLY and CDR2 is FYNNEI. CDR3 residues: CASSGQWNTEAFF. CDR3 nucleotide sequence: TGTGCCAGCAGTGGACAGTGGAACACTGAAGCTTTCTTT. The full variable domain, rest sourced from reference TRBV2 and TRBJ1-1, is EPEVTQTPSHQVTQMGQEVILRCVPISNHLYFYWYRQILGQKVEFLVSFYNNEISEKSEIFDDQFSVERPDGSNFTLKIRSTKLEDSAMYFCASSGQWNTEAFFGQGTRLTVV.

The chain combines TRBV11-2 with TRBJ2-2; D is possibly TRBD2 (7 bases). The CDR3 spans 14 residues. Germline CDR1 reads SGHAT; CDR2 reads FQNNGV. V was shortened by 7 bases and J by 1 base, with 10 bases between the two germline ends. The CDR3 loop is CASKGGVNTGELFF. CDR3 in DNA: TGTGCCAGCAAAGGGGGGGTGAACACCGGGGAGCTGTTTTTT.

The chain joins TRBV10-1 to TRBJ1-1, with TRBD1 matching 7 bases. After removal of 6 bases from V and 4 bases from J, the junction contained 14 bases not matched to a gene. This CDR3 spans 16 amino acids. Germline V gene lookup returns CDR1 WNHNN and CDR2 SYGVQD (reference sequence). CDR3 in DNA: TGCGCCAGCAGGGACCCTGGGGGACAGACTTGCACTGAAGCTTTCTTT. Its protein is CASRDPGGQTCTEAFF.

In its sample, this clone was seen a few times. The chain uses TRBV27 and TRBJ1-1; TRBD1 is a possible D gene (6 bases). CDR1 and CDR2 from the germline V gene are MNHEY and SMNVEV (reference sequence). Trimming removed 4 bases from V and 1 base from J, with 13 bases in between. This CDR3 comprises 15 residues. As DNA, the CDR3 is TGTGCCAGCAGTTCTGCGGGGGGCGGGAACACTGAAGCTTTCTTT. Protein: CASSSAGGGNTEAFF.

This clone was recorded many times. The chain joins TRBV28 to TRBJ1-1; D uncertain. The CDR3 extends over 13 amino acids. CDR1 and CDR2 from the germline V gene are MDHEN and SYDVKM. Trimming pared 5 bases from V and 0 bases from J, leaving 7 bases between. CDR3 nucleotide sequence: TGTGCCAGCAGTCTCCTCTTGAACACTGAAGCTTTCTTT. As protein: CASSLLLNTEAFF.

The rearrangement links TRBV5-5 to TRBJ1-1; 7 bases map to TRBD1. Germline V gives CDR1 SGHKS, CDR2 YYEKEE (reference sequence). V was pared by 0 bases and J by 1 base, with 3 bases of the junction left unmatched. CDR3 size: 15 residues. The CDR3 protein is CASSLAGQPNTEAFF. The CDR3 DNA is TGTGCCAGCAGCTTGGCGGGACAGCCGAACACTGAAGCTTTCTTT.

The genes are TRBV28 and TRBJ2-1, with 10 nucleotides matching TRBD2. There are 16 residues in the CDR3. The V segment lost 3 bases and the J segment 6 bases; nucleotides outside the gene matches: 8. Germline lookup yields CDR1 MDHEN and CDR2 SYDVKM. CDR3: CASSFSGGAFCNEQFF. CDR3 sequence (DNA): TGTGCCAGCAGTTTCAGCGGGGGGGCCTTTTGCAATGAGCAGTTCTTC.

The rearrangement uses TRBV5-1 and TRBJ2-2; no clear D. V was pared by 0 bases and J by 1 base, with 7 bases between. CDR1 SGHRS and CDR2 YFSETQ come from the germline V gene. This CDR3 is built from 15 residues. Written as DNA, the CDR3 is TGCGCCAGCAGCTTGGAGCCGGGGAACACCGGGGAGCTGTTTTTT. Translated, it gives CASSLEPGNTGELFF.

The chain couples TRBV2 to TRBJ1-5, with 9 bases lining up with TRBD1. After removal of 7 bases from V and 7 bases from J, the junction contained 5 bases not matched to a gene. Germline CDR1 and CDR2: SNHLY and FYNNEI. The CDR3 consists of 13 residues. The CDR3 is CASTWTGEQPQHF. DNA for the CDR3: TGTGCCAGCACCTGGACAGGGGAACAGCCCCAGCATTTT.

This clone has more than one count but fewer than ten. This sequence joins TRBV2 and TRBJ2-5; TRBD2 matches at 9 bases. Trimming at V came to 10 bases and at J to 3 bases, leaving 9 bases not matched to a gene. The CDR3 totals 14 residues. Germline CDR1 and CDR2: SNHLY and FYNNEI. The CDR3 here is CAKPGVAGEETQYF. The CDR3 DNA is TGTGCCAAACCAGGGGTAGCGGGGGAAGAGACCCAGTACTTC.